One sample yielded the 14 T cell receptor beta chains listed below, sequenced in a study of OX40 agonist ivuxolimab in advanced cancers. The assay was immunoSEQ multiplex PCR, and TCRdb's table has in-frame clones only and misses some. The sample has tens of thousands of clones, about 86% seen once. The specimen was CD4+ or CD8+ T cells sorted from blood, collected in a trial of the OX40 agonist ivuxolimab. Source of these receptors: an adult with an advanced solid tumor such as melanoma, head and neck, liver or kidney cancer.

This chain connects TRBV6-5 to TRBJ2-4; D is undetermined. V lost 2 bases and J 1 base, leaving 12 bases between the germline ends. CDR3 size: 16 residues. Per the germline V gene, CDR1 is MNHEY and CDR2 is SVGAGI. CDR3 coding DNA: TGTGCCAGCAGTTACACGCGGTCACTCGCCAAAAACATTCAGTACTTC. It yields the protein CASSYTRSLAKNIQYF.

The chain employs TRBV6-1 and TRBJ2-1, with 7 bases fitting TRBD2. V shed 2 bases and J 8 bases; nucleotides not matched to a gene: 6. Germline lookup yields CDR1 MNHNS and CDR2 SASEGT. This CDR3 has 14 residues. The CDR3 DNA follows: TGTGCCAGCAGTGAATCTGGCGGGAGTGATGAGCAGTTCTTC. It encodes CASSESGGSDEQFF.

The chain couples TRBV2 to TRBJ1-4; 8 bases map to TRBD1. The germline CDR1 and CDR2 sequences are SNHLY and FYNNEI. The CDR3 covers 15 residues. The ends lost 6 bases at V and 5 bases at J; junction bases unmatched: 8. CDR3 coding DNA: TGTGCCAGCAGCACCACAGGGGGTCCCAATGAAAAACTGTTTTTT. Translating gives CASSTTGGPNEKLFF. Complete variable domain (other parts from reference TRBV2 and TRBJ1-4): EPEVTQTPSHQVTQMGQEVILRCVPISNHLYFYWYRQILGQKVEFLVSFYNNEISEKSEIFDDQFSVERPDGSNFTLKIRSTKLEDSAMYFCASSTTGGPNEKLFFGSGTQLSVL.

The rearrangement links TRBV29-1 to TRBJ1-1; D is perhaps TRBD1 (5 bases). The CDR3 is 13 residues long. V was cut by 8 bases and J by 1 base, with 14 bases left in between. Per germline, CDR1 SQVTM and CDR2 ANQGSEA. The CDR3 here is CSPRRQGNTEAFF. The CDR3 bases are TGCAGCCCCCGGCGGCAGGGGAACACTGAAGCTTTCTTT.

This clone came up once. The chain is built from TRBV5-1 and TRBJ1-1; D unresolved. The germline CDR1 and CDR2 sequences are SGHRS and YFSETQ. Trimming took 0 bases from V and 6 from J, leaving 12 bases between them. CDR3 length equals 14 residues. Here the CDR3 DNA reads TGCGCCAGCAGCTTGGCCGCGGGGAGGGCTGAAGCTTTCTTT. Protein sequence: CASSLAAGRAEAFF.

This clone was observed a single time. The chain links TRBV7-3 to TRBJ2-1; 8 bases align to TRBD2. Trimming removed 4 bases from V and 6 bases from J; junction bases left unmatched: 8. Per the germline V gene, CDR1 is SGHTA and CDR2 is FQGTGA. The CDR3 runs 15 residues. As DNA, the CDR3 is TGTGCCAGCAGCTCCCAAAGCGGGAGCGGCAATGAGCAGTTCTTC. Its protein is CASSSQSGSGNEQFF.

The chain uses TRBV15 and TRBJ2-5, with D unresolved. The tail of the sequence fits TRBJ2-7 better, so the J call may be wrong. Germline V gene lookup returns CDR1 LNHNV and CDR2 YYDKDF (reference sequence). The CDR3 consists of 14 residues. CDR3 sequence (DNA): TGTGCCACCAGCAGAGGAAGAGCTCCCTACGAGCAGTACTTC. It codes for CATSRGRAPYEQYF.

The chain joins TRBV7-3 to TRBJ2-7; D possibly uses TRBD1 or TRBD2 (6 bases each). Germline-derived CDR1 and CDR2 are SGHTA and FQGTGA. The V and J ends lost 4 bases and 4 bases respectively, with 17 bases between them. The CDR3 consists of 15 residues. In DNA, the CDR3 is TGTGCCAGCAGCTCGGCAGGAGGGGGTCGGTACGAGCAGTACTTC. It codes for CASSSAGGGRYEQYF.

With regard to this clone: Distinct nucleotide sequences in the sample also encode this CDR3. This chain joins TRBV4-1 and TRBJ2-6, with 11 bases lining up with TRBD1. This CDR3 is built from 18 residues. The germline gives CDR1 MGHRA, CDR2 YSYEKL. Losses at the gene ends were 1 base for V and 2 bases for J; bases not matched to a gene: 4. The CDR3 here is CASSQGTGGAAGANVLTF. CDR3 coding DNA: TGCGCCAGCAGCCAAGGGACAGGGGGCGCAGCTGGGGCCAACGTCCTGACTTTC.

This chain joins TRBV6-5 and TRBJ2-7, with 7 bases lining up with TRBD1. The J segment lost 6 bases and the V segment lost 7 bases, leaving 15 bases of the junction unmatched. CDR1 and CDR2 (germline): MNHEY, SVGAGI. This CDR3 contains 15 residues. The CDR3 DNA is TGTGCCAGCACTCGGACGGACAGGTTGTCGTCCGAGCAGTACTTC. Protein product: CASTRTDRLSSEQYF.

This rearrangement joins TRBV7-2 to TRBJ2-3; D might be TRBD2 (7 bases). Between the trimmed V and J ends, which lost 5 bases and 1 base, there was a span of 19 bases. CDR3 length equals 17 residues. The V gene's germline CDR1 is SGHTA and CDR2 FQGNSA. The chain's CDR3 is CASSPSRGASGTDTQYF. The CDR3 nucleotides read TGTGCCAGCAGCCCCTCCCGGGGGGCCTCTGGCACAGATACGCAGTATTTT. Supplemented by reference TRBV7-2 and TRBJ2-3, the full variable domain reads GAGVSQSPSNKVTEKGKDVELRCDPISGHTALYWYRQSLGQGLEFLIYFQGNSAPDKSGLPSDRFSAERTGGSVSTLTIQRTQQEDSAVYLCASSPSRGASGTDTQYFGPGTRLTVL.

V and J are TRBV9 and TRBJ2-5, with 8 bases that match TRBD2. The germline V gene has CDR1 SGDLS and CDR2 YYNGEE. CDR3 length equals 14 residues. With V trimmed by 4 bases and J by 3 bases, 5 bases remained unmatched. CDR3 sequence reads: CASSFGTREETQYF. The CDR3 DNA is TGTGCCAGCAGCTTCGGGACTAGAGAAGAGACCCAGTACTTC.

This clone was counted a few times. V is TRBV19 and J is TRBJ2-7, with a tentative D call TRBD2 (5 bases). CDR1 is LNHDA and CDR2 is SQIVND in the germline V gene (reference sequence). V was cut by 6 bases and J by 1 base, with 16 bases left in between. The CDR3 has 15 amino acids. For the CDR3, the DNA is TGTGCCAGTAGCCTAATAGCCGGGAAATCCTACGAGCAGTACTTC. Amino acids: CASSLIAGKSYEQYF. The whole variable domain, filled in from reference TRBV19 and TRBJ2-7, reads DGGITQSPKYLFRKEGQNVTLSCEQNLNHDAMYWYRQDPGQGLRLIYYSQIVNDFQKGDIAEGYSVSREKKESFPLTVTSAQKNPTAFYLCASSLIAGKSYEQYFGPGTRLTVT.

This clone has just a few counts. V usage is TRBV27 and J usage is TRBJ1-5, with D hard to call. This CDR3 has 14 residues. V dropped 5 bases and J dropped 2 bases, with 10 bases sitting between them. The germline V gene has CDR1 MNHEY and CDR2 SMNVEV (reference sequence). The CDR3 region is CASSTQGGNQPQHF. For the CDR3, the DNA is TGTGCCAGCAGTACTCAAGGAGGCAATCAGCCCCAGCATTTT.